The rows below give T cell receptor beta chains drawn from one sample of a study of vaccination effects on CD4 cells after COVID-19. Clones were read by immunoSEQ multiplex PCR, and TCRdb kept only the in-frame ones, dropping some. The sample shows approximately 70,000 clones, under 85% of them seen only once. No antigen has been assigned to these receptors. This material consisted of CD4+ T cells from PBMCs cultured with HCoV-OC43 spike peptides, taken after COVID-19 vaccination. The receptors derive from a human donor who received a COVID-19 vaccine. Each CDR3 is given with its conserved first and last residue. The order of the fields is V gene, J gene, CDR3 protein.

V gene: TRBV10-3; J gene: TRBJ2-2; CDR3 protein: CAISESTVTGELFF
V gene: TRBV2; J gene: TRBJ1-6; CDR3 protein: CASSGGTGGNSPLHF
V gene: TRBV6-2/TRBV6-3; J gene: TRBJ1-1; CDR3 protein: CASSYSRDRVTGTEAFF
V gene: TRBV7-2; J gene: TRBJ1-2; CDR3 protein: CASSYPNYGYTF
V gene: TRBV7-9; J gene: TRBJ1-2; CDR3 protein: CASSLADYGYTF
V gene: TRBV7-2; J gene: TRBJ1-2; CDR3 protein: CASSPSLGGYGYTF
V gene: TRBV19; J gene: TRBJ2-5; CDR3 protein: CASSTGPGQGQETQYF
V gene: TRBV5-3; J gene: TRBJ2-3; CDR3 protein: CARSSDRDRGFETDTQYF
V gene: TRBV7-2; J gene: TRBJ2-1; CDR3 protein: CASSSTPGTPQFF
V gene: TRBV4-3; J gene: TRBJ2-3; CDR3 protein: CASSQRYRGGITDTQYF
V gene: TRBV2; J gene: TRBJ2-1; CDR3 protein: CASRPGTGQFNEQFF
V gene: TRBV10-1; J gene: TRBJ2-1; CDR3 protein: CASSPNIAVNEQFF
V gene: TRBV5-1; J gene: TRBJ2-1; CDR3 protein: CASGTKTGTGFSTEQFF
V gene: TRBV3-1/TRBV3-2; J gene: TRBJ2-1; CDR3 protein: CASSQGRGWNEQFF
V gene: TRBV7-3; J gene: TRBJ2-5; CDR3 protein: CASSPGQQETQYF
V gene: TRBV19; J gene: TRBJ2-3; CDR3 protein: CASSWSPGDTQYF
V gene: TRBV5-1; J gene: TRBJ2-2; CDR3 protein: CASSPLVWGRGGPNTGELFF
V gene: TRBV24-1; J gene: TRBJ2-1; CDR3 protein: CAPPGRSSYNEQFF
V gene: TRBV6-5; J gene: TRBJ1-5; CDR3 protein: CASRSLGLGGQPQHF
V gene: TRBV18; J gene: TRBJ1-2; CDR3 protein: CASLQQEPNYGYTF
V gene: TRBV7-9; J gene: TRBJ2-5; CDR3 protein: CASTRGSGETQYF
V gene: TRBV5-4; J gene: TRBJ1-1; CDR3 protein: CASRGQVNTEAFF
V gene: TRBV6-4; J gene: TRBJ2-1; CDR3 protein: CASSDRIVTIF
V gene: TRBV28; J gene: TRBJ1-4; CDR3 protein: CASSYVWRKSTNEKLFF
V gene: TRBV3-1/TRBV3-2; J gene: TRBJ2-1; CDR3 protein: CASSQGRFNEQFF
V gene: TRBV24-1; J gene: TRBJ1-2; CDR3 protein: CATSDPSTGEVYGYTF
V gene: TRBV5-1; J gene: TRBJ1-1; CDR3 protein: CASSSDRAFMNTEAFF
V gene: TRBV2; J gene: TRBJ2-5; CDR3 protein: CASSTNRGPQYF
V gene: TRBV28; J gene: TRBJ2-1; CDR3 protein: CASSLNGYNEQFF
V gene: TRBV10-3; J gene: TRBJ2-4; CDR3 protein: CAISESGPLQNIQYF
V gene: TRBV18; J gene: TRBJ2-3; CDR3 protein: CASSPPGTGGGTQYF
V gene: TRBV19; J gene: TRBJ2-1; CDR3 protein: CASKKRWDRGYDEQFF
V gene: TRBV3-1/TRBV3-2; J gene: TRBJ1-4; CDR3 protein: CASSPGSGPEKLFF
V gene: TRBV5-1; J gene: TRBJ2-5; CDR3 protein: CASSRTRGAVETQYF
V gene: TRBV18; J gene: TRBJ2-6; CDR3 protein: CASSMSRESGANVLTF
V gene: TRBV10-3; J gene: TRBJ2-3; CDR3 protein: CAIGRQSSTDTQYF
V gene: TRBV6-2/TRBV6-3; J gene: TRBJ2-5; CDR3 protein: CASSYRRQAKETQYF
V gene: TRBV18; J gene: TRBJ2-6; CDR3 protein: CASSPPRADSGANVLTF
V gene: TRBV3-1/TRBV3-2; J gene: TRBJ2-3; CDR3 protein: CASSRSTDTQYF
V gene: TRBV11-1; J gene: TRBJ2-4; CDR3 protein: CASSLDGHVQNIQYF
V gene: TRBV3-1/TRBV3-2; J gene: TRBJ1-6; CDR3 protein: CASSLRQENSPLHF
V gene: TRBV4-3; J gene: TRBJ1-2; CDR3 protein: CASSQVGQGYGYTF
V gene: TRBV30; J gene: TRBJ2-2; CDR3 protein: CAWRSGRALNTGELFF
V gene: TRBV27; J gene: TRBJ2-3; CDR3 protein: CASSYDRTPSTDTQYF
V gene: TRBV4-2; J gene: TRBJ1-1; CDR3 protein: CASSQDFSSGNTEAFF
V gene: TRBV24-1; J gene: TRBJ2-5; CDR3 protein: CATSDSGGSGETQYF